A selection of T cell receptor beta chains follows, all from one sample in a study of blood T cell repertoires in COVID-19. Method: immunoSEQ multiplex PCR; TCRdb's copy keeps in-frame clones and lacks some. The data contain 200,000 to 250,000 clones, about 86% of them singletons. Sample: PBMCs or T cells enriched from blood (not recorded which). The receptors here all came from a woman aged 40 to 50 with acute COVID-19. Each CDR3 is given with its conserved first and last residue. The D gene is left open where the match is weak. Not every row has a clone size; where given, it reads once, few, many or a size class.

D gene | J gene | clone size | V gene | CDR3 protein | CDR3 DNA
NA | TRBJ2-1 | NA | TRBV20-1 | CSASLRRATKGEQFF | TGCAGTGCTAGTCTACGTAGGGCGACTAAGGGTGAGCAGTTCTTC
TRBD2 | TRBJ2-3 | NA | TRBV9 | CASRAGVEDTQYF | TGTGCCAGCAGGGCGGGAGTGGAAGATACGCAGTATTTT
TRBD2 | TRBJ2-3 | NA | TRBV6-1 | CASSEAPGGPDTQYF | TGTGCCAGCAGTGAAGCTCCGGGAGGCCCAGATACGCAGTATTTT
NA | TRBJ2-5 | NA | TRBV15 | CATSAELRKRGQETQYF | TGTGCCACCAGCGCAGAGCTAAGGAAGAGGGGGCAAGAGACCCAGTACTTC
NA | TRBJ2-7 | NA | TRBV7-9 | CASSPGGQIYEQYF | TGTGCCAGCAGCCCCGGTGGACAGATCTACGAGCAGTACTTC
TRBD1 | TRBJ1-2 | NA | TRBV29-1 | CSALGPARKDRPNYGYTF | TGCAGCGCCCTTGGCCCTGCTCGAAAGGACAGGCCTAACTATGGCTACACCTTC
TRBD1 | TRBJ1-1 | few | TRBV7-8 | CASSLVTGGTEAFF | TGTGCCAGCAGCTTAGTCACAGGGGGCACTGAAGCTTTCTTT
NA | TRBJ1-6 | NA | TRBV2 | CASRGQGHNSPLHF | TGTGCCAGCCGGGGCCAGGGGCATAATTCACCCCTCCACTTT
NA | TRBJ2-6 | NA | TRBV6-5 | CASSSGSSGANVLTF | TGTGCCAGCAGTTCAGGGTCCTCTGGGGCCAACGTCCTGACTTTC
TRBD2 | TRBJ2-2 | NA | TRBV7-9 | CASSSGPGLVGGELFF | TGTGCCAGCAGCTCCGGGCCGGGACTAGTGGGCGGGGAGCTGTTTTTT
TRBD2 | TRBJ2-7 | NA | TRBV28 | CASSSPTSGRNEQYF | TGTGCCAGCAGTTCTCCGACTAGCGGGAGAAACGAGCAGTACTTC
TRBD1 | TRBJ1-5 | few | TRBV24-1 | CATSRQGGNQPQHF | TGTGCCACCAGTAGACAGGGGGGCAATCAGCCCCAGCATTTT
NA | TRBJ2-7 | NA | TRBV28 | CASSPHRDEQYF | TGTGCCAGCAGCCCCCACAGAGACGAGCAGTACTTC
TRBD1 | TRBJ1-1 | NA | TRBV11-2 | CASSQRPDRGTEAFF | TGTGCCAGCAGCCAGCGCCCGGACAGGGGCACTGAAGCTTTCTTT
NA | TRBJ1-4 | NA | TRBV4-2 | CASSQAGTTNEKLFF | TGTGCCAGCAGCCAAGCCGGGACAACTAATGAAAAACTGTTTTTT
TRBD2 | TRBJ2-1 | NA | TRBV28 | CASVGGLRYNEQFF | TGTGCCAGCGTGGGAGGGCTACGGTACAATGAGCAGTTCTTC
NA | TRBJ1-2 | NA | TRBV15 | CATSRGGLQGIGYTF | TGTGCCACCAGCAGAGGAGGCCTCCAGGGTATTGGCTACACCTTC
TRBD2 | TRBJ2-3 | NA | TRBV7-2 | CASSPSAREATDTQYF | TGTGCCAGCAGCCCCAGTGCCCGGGAGGCTACAGATACGCAGTATTTT
NA | TRBJ2-7 | NA | TRBV6-5 | CASSYLGRGSRYEQYF | TGTGCCAGCAGTTACTTGGGGCGGGGTTCCCGCTACGAGCAGTACTTC
NA | TRBJ1-5 | few | TRBV7-9 | CASSGGGESNQPQHF | TGTGCCAGCAGCGGGGGGGGTGAAAGCAATCAGCCCCAGCATTTT
TRBD1 | TRBJ2-7 | NA | TRBV15 | CATSSNDRGEQYF | TGTGCCACCAGCAGTAACGACAGGGGCGAGCAGTACTTC
TRBD1 | TRBJ2-1 | NA | TRBV7-8 | CASKPGQGDNEQFF | TGTGCCAGCAAACCGGGACAGGGGGACAATGAGCAGTTCTTC
NA | TRBJ2-7 | NA | TRBV6-5 | CASSYSAGASYEQYF | TGTGCCAGCAGTTACTCGGCAGGGGCCTCCTACGAGCAGTACTTC
TRBD2 | TRBJ2-1 | NA | TRBV24-1 | CATALAGGGTYNEQFF | TGTGCCACCGCGCTAGCGGGAGGGGGGACCTACAATGAGCAGTTCTTC
NA | TRBJ1-1 | NA | TRBV6-6 | CASSYSELGGTEAFF | TGTGCCAGCAGTTACTCGGAGTTGGGGGGGACTGAAGCTTTCTTT
NA | TRBJ1-5 | few | TRBV7-2 | CASSDWGQPQHF | TGTGCCAGCAGCGACTGGGGCCAGCCCCAGCATTTT
TRBD1 | TRBJ2-7 | NA | TRBV11-3 | CASSNTGGSYEQYF | TGTGCCAGCAGCAACACAGGGGGTTCATACGAGCAGTACTTC
TRBD2 | TRBJ2-5 | NA | TRBV5-6 | CASSSGLAGVETQYF | TGTGCCAGCAGCTCGGGACTAGCGGGAGTAGAGACCCAGTACTTC
NA | TRBJ1-5 | NA | TRBV4-2 | CASSRGNSNQPQHF | TGTGCCAGCAGCCGCGGGAATAGCAATCAGCCCCAGCATTTT